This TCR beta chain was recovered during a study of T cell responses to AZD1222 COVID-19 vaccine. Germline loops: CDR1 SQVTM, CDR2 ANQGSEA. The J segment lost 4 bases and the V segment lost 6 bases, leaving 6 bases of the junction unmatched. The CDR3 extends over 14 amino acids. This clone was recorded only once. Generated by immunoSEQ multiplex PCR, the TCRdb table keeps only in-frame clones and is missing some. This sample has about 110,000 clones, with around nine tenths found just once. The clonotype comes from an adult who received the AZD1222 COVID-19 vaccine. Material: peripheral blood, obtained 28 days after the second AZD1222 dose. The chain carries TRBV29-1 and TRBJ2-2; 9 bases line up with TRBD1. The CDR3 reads CSVLQGASTGELFF. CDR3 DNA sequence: TGCAGCGTCTTACAGGGGGCCAGCACCGGGGAGCTGTTTTTT.